The clone carrying this TCR beta chain was seen repeatedly, ten times or more. Trimming pared 2 bases from V and 6 bases from J, leaving 19 bases between. The CDR3 spans 16 residues. The germline gives CDR1 MNHNY, CDR2 SVGAGI (reference sequence). Covering alpha and beta chains, TRAV- and TRBV-specific primers were used for the first-strand cDNA. The PCR that amplified TCRs ran for 20 cycles, relying on a constant-region primer and a V-primer adapter. TCRdb re-called the reads through MiXCR, storing one row per CDR3 protein. This table has 70,000 to 90,000 distinct CDR3 sequences, 15% to 20% appearing once. This entry belongs to a study of low-dose radiotherapy and immunotherapy resistance in tumors. The sample's time point: before trial treatment.

The sample in question was PBMCs, obtained before treatment. The clonotype comes from a male donor with prostate cancer. This sequence joins TRBV6-6 and TRBJ1-1, with TRBD1 as a possible D gene (5 bases). As DNA, the CDR3 is TGTGCCAGCAGTTACGGACATCCGAGCCCTCCCCCTGAAGCTTTCTTT. Translated, it gives CASSYGHPSPPPEAFF.